This section outlines one T cell receptor beta chain sequence together with its context. This entry comes from a study of blood T cell repertoires in COVID-19. Looking at the study overall: The United States, Italy and Spain were the sources of the acute and convalescent COVID-19 samples. In each case, the material was cDNA or gDNA derived from T cells, B-cell-depleted T cells, or PBMCs.

Original analysis: Estimation of nucleated cell counts relied on the amplification of reference gene primers. Generated by immunoSEQ multiplex PCR, the TCRdb table keeps only in-frame clones and is missing some. Clone size and V and J calls were adopted from that table, with D and trimming inferred from the DNA. This table has around 150,000 clones, roughly four fifths appearing once. This CDR3 has 15 residues. The V gene lost 0 bases and the J gene lost 10 bases, with 13 bases spanning the gap. In germline, CDR1 is LGHDT, CDR2 YNNKEL (reference sequence). The chain joins TRBV3-1 (or the pseudogene TRBV3-2) to TRBJ1-6; a possible D gene is TRBD1 (6 bases). The sequenced sample was peripheral blood. The sequence was collected from an elderly woman with acute or convalescent COVID-19. The CDR3 DNA reads TGTGCCAGCAGCCAAGATCAGGGGCGAGGGTCACCCCTCCACTTT. This gives the protein CASSQDQGRGSPLHF.